This TCR beta chain emerged from a study of T cell changes during pregnancy in multiple sclerosis. Method: immunoSEQ multiplex PCR; TCRdb's copy keeps in-frame clones and lacks some. The data show 100,000 or so clones, approximately 94% seen once. The CDR3 spans 16 residues. J was trimmed by 3 bases and V by 1 base; bases with no gene match: 6. Germline CDR1 reads SSHAT; CDR2 reads FNYEAQ (reference sequence). This TCR derives from a female donor with multiple sclerosis, enrolled in a pregnancy study. The input for sequencing was peripheral blood, taken before pregnancy. The chain combines TRBV7-7 with TRBJ1-1, with TRBD1 identical over 9 bases. CDR3 protein: CASSLVQQGADTEAFF. The CDR3 nucleotides read TGTGCCAGCAGCTTAGTCCAACAGGGGGCTGACACTGAAGCTTTCTTT.